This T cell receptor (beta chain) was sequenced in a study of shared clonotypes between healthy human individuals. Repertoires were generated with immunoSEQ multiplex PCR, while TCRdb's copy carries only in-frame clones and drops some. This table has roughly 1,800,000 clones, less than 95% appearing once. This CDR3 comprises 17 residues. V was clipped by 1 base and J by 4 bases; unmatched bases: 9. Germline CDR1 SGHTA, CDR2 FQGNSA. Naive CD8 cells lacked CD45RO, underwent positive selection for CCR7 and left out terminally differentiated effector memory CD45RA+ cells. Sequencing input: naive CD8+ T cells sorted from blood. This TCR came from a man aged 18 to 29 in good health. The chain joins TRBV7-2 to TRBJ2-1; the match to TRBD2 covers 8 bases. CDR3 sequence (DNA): TGTGCCAGCAGCTTAGGCTTAGCGGGACCCGCATACAATGAGCAGTTCTTC. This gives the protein CASSLGLAGPAYNEQFF.